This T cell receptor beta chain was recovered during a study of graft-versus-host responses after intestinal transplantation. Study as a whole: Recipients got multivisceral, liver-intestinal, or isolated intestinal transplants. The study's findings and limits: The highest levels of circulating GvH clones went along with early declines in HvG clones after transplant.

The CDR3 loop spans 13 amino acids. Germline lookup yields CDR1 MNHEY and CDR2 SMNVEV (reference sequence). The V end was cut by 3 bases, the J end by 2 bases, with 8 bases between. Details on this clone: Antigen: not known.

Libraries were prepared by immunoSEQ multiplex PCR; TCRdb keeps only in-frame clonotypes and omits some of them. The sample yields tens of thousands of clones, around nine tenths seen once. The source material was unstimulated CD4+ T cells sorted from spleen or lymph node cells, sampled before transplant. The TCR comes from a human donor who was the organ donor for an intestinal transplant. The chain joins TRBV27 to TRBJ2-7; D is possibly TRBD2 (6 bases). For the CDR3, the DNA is TGTGCCAGCAGTTTGCTAGCGACCTACGAGCAGTACTTC. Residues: CASSLLATYEQYF.